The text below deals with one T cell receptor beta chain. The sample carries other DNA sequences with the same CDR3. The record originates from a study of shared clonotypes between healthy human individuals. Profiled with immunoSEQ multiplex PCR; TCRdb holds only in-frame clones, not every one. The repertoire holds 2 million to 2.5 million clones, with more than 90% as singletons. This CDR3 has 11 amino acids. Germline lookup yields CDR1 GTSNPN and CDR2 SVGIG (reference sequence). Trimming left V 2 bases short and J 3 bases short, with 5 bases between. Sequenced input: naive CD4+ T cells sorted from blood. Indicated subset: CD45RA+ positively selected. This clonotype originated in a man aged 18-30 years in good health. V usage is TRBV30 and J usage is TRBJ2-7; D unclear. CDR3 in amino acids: CAWSTYYEQYF. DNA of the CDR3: TGTGCCTGGAGTACATACTACGAGCAGTACTTC. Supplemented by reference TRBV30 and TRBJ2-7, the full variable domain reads SQTIHQWPATLVQPVGSPLSLECTVEGTSNPNLYWYRQAAGRGLQLLFYSVGIGQISSEVPQNLSASRPQDRQFILSSKKLLLSDSGFYLCAWSTYYEQYFGPGTRLTVT.